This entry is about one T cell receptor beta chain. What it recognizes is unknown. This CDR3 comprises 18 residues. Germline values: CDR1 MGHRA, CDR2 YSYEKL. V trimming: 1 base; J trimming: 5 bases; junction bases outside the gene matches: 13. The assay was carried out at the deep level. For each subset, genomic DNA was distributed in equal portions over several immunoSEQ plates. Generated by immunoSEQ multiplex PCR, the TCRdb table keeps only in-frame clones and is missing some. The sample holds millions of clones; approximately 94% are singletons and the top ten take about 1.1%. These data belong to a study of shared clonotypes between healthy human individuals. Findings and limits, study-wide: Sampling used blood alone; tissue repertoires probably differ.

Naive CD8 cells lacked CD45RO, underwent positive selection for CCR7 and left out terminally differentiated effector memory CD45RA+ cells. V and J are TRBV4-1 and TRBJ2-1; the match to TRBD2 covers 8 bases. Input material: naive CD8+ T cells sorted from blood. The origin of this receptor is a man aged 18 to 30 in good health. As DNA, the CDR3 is TGCGCCAGCAGCCAAGTACGAACGGGGGGGCTCCCTAACAATGAGCAGTTCTTC. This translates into CASSQVRTGGLPNNEQFF.